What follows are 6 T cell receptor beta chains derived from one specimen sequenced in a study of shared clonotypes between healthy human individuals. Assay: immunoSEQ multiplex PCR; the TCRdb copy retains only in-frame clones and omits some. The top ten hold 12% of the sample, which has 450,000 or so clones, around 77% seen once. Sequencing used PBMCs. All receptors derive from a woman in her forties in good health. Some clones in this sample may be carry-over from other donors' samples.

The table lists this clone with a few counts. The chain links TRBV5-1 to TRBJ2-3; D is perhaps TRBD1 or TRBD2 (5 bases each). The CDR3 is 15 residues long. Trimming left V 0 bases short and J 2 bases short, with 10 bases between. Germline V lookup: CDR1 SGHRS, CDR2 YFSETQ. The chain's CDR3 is CASSLEGRITDTQYF. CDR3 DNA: TGCGCCAGCAGCTTGGAGGGACGGATCACAGATACGCAGTATTTT.

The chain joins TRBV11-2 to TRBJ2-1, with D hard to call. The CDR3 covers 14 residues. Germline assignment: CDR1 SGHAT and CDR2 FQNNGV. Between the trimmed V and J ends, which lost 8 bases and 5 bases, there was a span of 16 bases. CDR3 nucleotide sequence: TGTGCCAGCGGAATAGGTCGGACGGACAATGAGCAGTTCTTC. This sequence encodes CASGIGRTDNEQFF.

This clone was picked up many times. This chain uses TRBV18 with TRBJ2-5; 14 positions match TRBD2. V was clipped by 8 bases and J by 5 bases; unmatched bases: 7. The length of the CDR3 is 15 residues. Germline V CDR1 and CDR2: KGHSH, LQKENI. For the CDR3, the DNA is TGTGCCAGCGCGACTAGCGGGAGGGTCTGGGAGACCCAGTACTTC. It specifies CASATSGRVWETQYF.

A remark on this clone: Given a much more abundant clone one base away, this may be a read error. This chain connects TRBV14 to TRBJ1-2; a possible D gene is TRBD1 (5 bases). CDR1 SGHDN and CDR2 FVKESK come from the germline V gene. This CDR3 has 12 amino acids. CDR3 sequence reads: CASSRQGYGHTF. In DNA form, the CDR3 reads TGTGCCAGCAGCCGCCAGGGTTATGGCCACACCTTC.

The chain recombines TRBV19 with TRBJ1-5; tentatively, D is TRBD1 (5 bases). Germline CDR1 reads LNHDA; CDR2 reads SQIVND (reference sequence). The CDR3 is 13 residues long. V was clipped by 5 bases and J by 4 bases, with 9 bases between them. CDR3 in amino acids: CASSLGPNQPQHF. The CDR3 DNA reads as TGTGCCAGTAGTTTGGGGCCAAATCAGCCCCAGCATTTT.

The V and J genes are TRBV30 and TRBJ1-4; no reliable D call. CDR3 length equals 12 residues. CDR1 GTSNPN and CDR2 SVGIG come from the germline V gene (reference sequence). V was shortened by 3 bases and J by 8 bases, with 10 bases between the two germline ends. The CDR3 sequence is CAWSAREEKLFF. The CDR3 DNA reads TGTGCCTGGAGCGCCCGGGAAGAAAAACTGTTTTTT.